This T cell receptor beta chain came from a study of CD8+CD57+ T cells in acquired aplastic anemia. CDR1 MNHNS and CDR2 SASEGT come from the germline V gene. V gave up 8 bases and J gave up 1 base; unmatched junction bases: 7. The CDR3 is made up of 14 amino acids. Patients selected for sequencing had displayed CD8+CD57+ cell expansion by flow cytometry. The TCR beta profiling, which covered VDJ combination and CDR3 sequence, was carried out using genomic DNA as the template. TCRdb called the reads again in MiXCR, with one record for every CDR3 protein. The data contain about 160,000 distinct CDR3 sequences, about two thirds of them seen just once; the ten biggest clones take up around 45%.

The specimen sequenced was sorted CD4+, CD8+, or CD8+CD57+ T cells (not recorded which) from PBMCs. The chain couples TRBV6-1 to TRBJ2-7; 8 bases match TRBD1. The sequence was collected from a human donor with aplastic anemia. CDR3 sequence (DNA): TGTGCCAGCGGGGATTACAGGGGGTCCTACGAGCAGTACTTC. Protein product: CASGDYRGSYEQYF.